This T cell receptor beta chain was identified during a study of blood T cell repertoires in COVID-19. TCRdb's copy holds only in-frame clones and misses some; the assay was immunoSEQ multiplex PCR. The sample gives about 130,000 clones, around nine tenths of which show up once; about an eighth is in the top ten. Input material: peripheral blood. The receptor was derived from a woman in her 70s with COVID-19, enrolled during active disease.

CDR3 DNA: TGTGCCAGCAGTTCCCCGGGGACAGGGGTTTCTGGGGCCAACGTCCTGACTTTC. This gives the protein CASSSPGTGVSGANVLTF. The chain employs TRBV28 and TRBJ2-6, with 10 bases that match TRBD1. This CDR3 has 18 residues. The junction had 7 bases not matched to a gene; V was cut back by 4 bases and J by 1 base. The germline V gene has CDR1 MDHEN and CDR2 SYDVKM.